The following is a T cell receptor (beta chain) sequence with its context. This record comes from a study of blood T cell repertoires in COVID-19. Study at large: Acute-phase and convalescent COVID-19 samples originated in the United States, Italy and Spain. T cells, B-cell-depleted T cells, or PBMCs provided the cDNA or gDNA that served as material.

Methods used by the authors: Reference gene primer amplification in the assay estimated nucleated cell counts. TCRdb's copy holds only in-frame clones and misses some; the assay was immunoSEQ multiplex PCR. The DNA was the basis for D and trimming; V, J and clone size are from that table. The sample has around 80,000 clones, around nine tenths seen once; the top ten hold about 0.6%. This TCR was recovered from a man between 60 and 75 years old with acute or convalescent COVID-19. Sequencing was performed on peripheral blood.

This CDR3 is CASSIDRGFYGYTF. CDR3 coding DNA: TGTGCCAGCAGCATCGACAGGGGGTTCTATGGCTACACCTTC. The chain employs TRBV5-4 and TRBJ1-2; 9 nucleotides agree with TRBD1. With 4 bases clipped from V and 4 bases from J, the junction kept 5 bases outside the gene matches. The CDR3 has 14 amino acids. The germline V gene encodes CDR1 SGHNT and CDR2 YYREEE (reference sequence). The variable domain in full, completed from reference TRBV5-4 and TRBJ1-2, reads ETGVTQSPTHLIKTRGQQVTLRCSSQSGHNTVSWYQQALGQGPQFIFQYYREEENGRGNFPPRFSGLQFPNYSSELNVNALELDDSALYLCASSIDRGFYGYTFGSGTRLTVV.